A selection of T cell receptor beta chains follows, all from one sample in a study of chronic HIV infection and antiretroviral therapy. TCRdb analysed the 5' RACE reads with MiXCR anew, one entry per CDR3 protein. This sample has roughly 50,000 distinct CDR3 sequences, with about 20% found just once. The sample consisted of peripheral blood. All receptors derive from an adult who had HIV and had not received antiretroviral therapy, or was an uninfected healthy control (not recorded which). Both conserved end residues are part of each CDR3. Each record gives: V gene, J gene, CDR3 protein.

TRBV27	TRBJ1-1	CASSTIWRGGPGDTEAFF
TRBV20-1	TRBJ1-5	CSARGPGPQHF
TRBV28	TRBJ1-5	CASSLRGVSNQPQHF
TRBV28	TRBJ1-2	CAIMGAYGYTF
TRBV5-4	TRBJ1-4	CASSSGTGNEKLFF
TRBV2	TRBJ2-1	CASGGGEVEQFF
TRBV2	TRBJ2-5	CASRGLAGVFRETQYF
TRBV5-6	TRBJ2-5	CASSATGLRTQETQYF
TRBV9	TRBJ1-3	CASSVESRVSGNTIYF
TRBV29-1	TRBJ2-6	CSVLGERAGANVLTF
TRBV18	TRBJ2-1	CASSPRLRDEQFF
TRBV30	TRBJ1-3	CAWSVAGSSGNTIYF
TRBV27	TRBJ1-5	CASSLSSGSNQPQHF
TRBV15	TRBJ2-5	CATSRDEGETQYF
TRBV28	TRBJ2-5	CASSSGLAGKETQYF
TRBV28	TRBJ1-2	CASTIQGPYGYTF
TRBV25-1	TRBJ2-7	CASSRGGGVAQYF
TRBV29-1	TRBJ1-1	CSVARTGGYTEAFF
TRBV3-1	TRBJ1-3	CASSRGYSSGNTIYF
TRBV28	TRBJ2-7	CATSGTPTKEQYF
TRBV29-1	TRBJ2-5	CSVELWGQETQYF
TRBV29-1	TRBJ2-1	CSVLERGRQEQFF
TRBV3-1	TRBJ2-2	CASSQGGGPNTGELFF
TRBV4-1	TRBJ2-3	CASSLSKSGASTDTQYF
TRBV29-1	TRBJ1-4	CSVSPGLGEKLFF
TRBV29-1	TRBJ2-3	CSVRRTGLSTDTQYF
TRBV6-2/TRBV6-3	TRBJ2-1	CASSNTGEQFF
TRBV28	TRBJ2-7	CASSQDRGAAYEQYF
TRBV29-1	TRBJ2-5	CSVEEHLQETQYF